These 26 T cell receptor beta chains were all obtained from the same sample, sequenced in a study of response to subunit inactivated influenza vaccine. From the RT-PCR reads, TCRdb called clonotypes with MiXCR, one entry per CDR3 protein. Of roughly 500,000 distinct CDR3 sequences in the sample, around 25% were seen once. The sequencing used CD4+ T cells sorted from PBMCs, collected about 5 days after vaccination. All receptors derive from a man aged 50 to 60 who received an inactivated influenza vaccine.

This clonotype was seen only a few times. This chain links TRBV6-1 with TRBJ1-4; D remains unclear. V lost 7 bases to trimming and J lost 8 bases, with 17 bases between them. Germline CDR1 is MNHNS and CDR2 is SASEGT. The CDR3 totals 14 residues. CDR3 nucleotide sequence: TGTGCCAGCACCTTACAGTTCGGTTTAGAAAAACTGTTTTTT. Protein: CASTLQFGLEKLFF.

There are a few counts of this clonotype. The V gene is TRBV6-5, the J gene TRBJ2-2; D is ambiguous. Germline-derived CDR1 and CDR2 are MNHEY and SVGAGI. CDR3 length equals 16 residues. The V gene lost 0 bases and the J gene lost 2 bases, with 10 bases spanning the gap. Written as DNA, the CDR3 is TGTGCCAGCAGTTACTCGTTGGCAGAAAACACCGGGGAGCTGTTTTTT. Its protein is CASSYSLAENTGELFF.

The chain is built from TRBV28 and TRBJ1-2; 10 bases match TRBD1. V was pared by 4 bases and J by 2 bases, with 10 bases of the junction left unmatched. This CDR3 spans 17 amino acids. Germline V gives CDR1 MDHEN, CDR2 SYDVKM. CDR3 DNA sequence: TGTGCCAGCAGTTCCATATCCGGGACAGGGGAGAACTATGGCTACACCTTC. This gives the protein CASSSISGTGENYGYTF.

The rearrangement joins TRBV7-2 to TRBJ2-7; 9 nucleotides agree with TRBD1. V lost 11 bases and J lost 6; bases outside the gene matches: 11. The CDR3 is 13 amino acids. Per the germline V gene, CDR1 is SGHTA and CDR2 is FQGNSA. CDR3 sequence: CAPLGTGFFEQYF. The CDR3 DNA reads as TGTGCCCCCCTAGGGACAGGGTTTTTCGAGCAGTACTTC.

This clonotype appeared a few times. The genes are TRBV5-1 and TRBJ1-1; D is unresolved. This CDR3 contains 16 residues. In germline, CDR1 is SGHRS, CDR2 YFSETQ. Trimming cost V 0 bases and J 1 base, with 13 bases left between them. CDR3 nucleotide sequence: TGCGCCAGCAGCTTGGAACTCGGTAAAGGGAACACTGAAGCTTTCTTT. Translating gives CASSLELGKGNTEAFF.

The chain links TRBV20-1 to TRBJ2-4, with D perhaps matching TRBD2 (6 bases). The CDR3 extends over 17 amino acids. Germline CDR1 DFQATT, CDR2 SNEGSKA (reference sequence). V lost 3 bases and J lost 0, with 18 bases in between. The CDR3 sequence: CSARGGGIDLAKNIQYF. In DNA, the CDR3 is TGCAGTGCTAGGGGTGGGGGGATTGATTTAGCCAAAAACATTCAGTACTTC.

The sample holds many counts of this clonotype. The genes are TRBV12-3 or TRBV12-4 and TRBJ2-5, with TRBD2 matching 7 bases. The CDR3 contains 14 residues. Trimming at V came to 5 bases and at J to 3 bases, leaving 6 bases not matched to a gene. The CDR3 region is CASSTRGGEETQYF. The DNA for the CDR3 is TGTGCCAGCAGTACCCGTGGGGGGGAAGAGACCCAGTACTTC.

This clonotype was seen ten or more times. The V gene is TRBV29-1, the J gene TRBJ1-2, with a possible D match to TRBD1 (5 bases). V was shortened by 8 bases and J by 8 bases, with 21 bases between the two germline ends. The CDR3 consists of 13 residues. Germline V gives CDR1 SQVTM, CDR2 ANQGSEA. Written as DNA, the CDR3 is TGCAGCACCACATCGTTCGGGACTCAAGGCTACACCTTC. Translation: CSTTSFGTQGYTF.

The CDR3 region is CASSSLVDYEQYF. In DNA, the CDR3 is TGTGCCAGCAGTTCCCTGGTTGATTACGAGCAGTACTTC. This rearrangement joins TRBV12-3 or TRBV12-4 to TRBJ2-7; D gene unclear. The CDR3 is made up of 13 amino acids. Trimming left V 4 bases short and J 4 bases short, with 11 bases between.

The chain employs TRBV30 and TRBJ1-1; TRBD1 might be the D (6 bases). The CDR3 extends over 14 amino acids. Germline lookup yields CDR1 GTSNPN and CDR2 SVGIG (reference sequence). V lost 2 bases and J 0 bases, leaving 10 bases between the germline ends. CDR3 nucleotide sequence: TGTGCCTGGAGTACAGGGATCCTGAACACTGAAGCTTTCTTT. It codes for CAWSTGILNTEAFF.

This clonotype was recorded a few times. The chain has TRBV20-1 and TRBJ2-1, with 13 positions matching TRBD2. CDR1 and CDR2 (germline): DFQATT, SNEGSKA (reference sequence). The CDR3 covers 13 residues. Losses at the gene ends were 5 bases for V and 15 bases for J; bases not matched to a gene: 10. CDR3 amino acids: CSAAPGLAGSPFF. The CDR3 coding sequence is TGCAGTGCTGCCCCGGGACTAGCGGGATCTCCGTTCTTC.

This clonotype was seen a handful of times. The CDR3 DNA reads TGCGCCAGCAGCCAAGTGGGACAGCTAATCCAAGAGACCCAGTACTTC. Protein: CASSQVGQLIQETQYF. The chain couples TRBV4-1 to TRBJ2-5; 7 bases agree with TRBD1. With V trimmed by 1 base and J by 1 base, 6 bases remained unmatched. The germline CDR1 and CDR2 sequences are MGHRA and YSYEKL. This CDR3 region has 16 residues.

This clonotype was seen only a few times. The chain joins TRBV2 to TRBJ2-1; TRBD1 might be the D (6 bases). V lost 4 bases and J 2 bases, leaving 12 bases between the germline ends. This CDR3 has 15 amino acids. CDR1 and CDR2 from the germline V gene are SNHLY and FYNNEI. The CDR3, as DNA: TGTGCCAGCAGTGTCGACAGGAACCCCTACAATGAGCAGTTCTTC. Residues: CASSVDRNPYNEQFF.

A few counts support this clonotype. V and J are TRBV6-1 and TRBJ1-6; TRBD1 agrees at 7 bases. Germline CDR1 MNHNS, CDR2 SASEGT. After removal of 6 bases from V and 3 bases from J, the junction contained 5 bases not matched to a gene. This CDR3 is built from 15 residues. The CDR3: CASSRRTGYNSPLHF. CDR3 DNA sequence: TGTGCCAGCAGCCGGAGGACAGGCTATAATTCACCCCTCCACTTT.

V is TRBV6-1 and J is TRBJ2-6, with D unresolved. CDR1 MNHNS and CDR2 SASEGT come from the germline V gene. With 5 bases removed from V and 0 bases from J, the gap between germline ends came to 14 bases. The CDR3 totals 17 residues. CDR3 sequence (DNA): TGTGCCAGCAGTCGCTCACAACAGCTCTCTGGGGCCAACGTCCTGACTTTC. Residues: CASSRSQQLSGANVLTF.

The chain combines TRBV7-2 with TRBJ2-2; a weak D match, TRBD1 (5 bases). The V and J ends lost 4 bases and 4 bases respectively, with 10 bases between them. The germline V gene encodes CDR1 SGHTA and CDR2 FQGNSA. The CDR3 covers 14 residues. This chain's CDR3 is CASSSGHGTGELFF. The CDR3 bases are TGTGCCAGCAGCTCTGGACACGGCACCGGGGAGCTGTTTTTT. The entire variable domain, with the rest obtained from reference TRBV7-2 and TRBJ2-2, is as follows: GAGVSQSPSNKVTEKGKDVELRCDPISGHTALYWYRQSLGQGLEFLIYFQGNSAPDKSGLPSDRFSAERTGGSVSTLTIQRTQQEDSAVYLCASSSGHGTGELFFGEGSRLTVL.

This clonotype showed up just a few times. The chain carries TRBV3-1 and TRBJ1-1; TRBD1 is a possible D gene (6 bases). CDR3 size: 20 residues. CDR1 and CDR2 (germline): LGHDT, YNNKEL (reference sequence). The germline V and J ends were trimmed by 2 bases and 3 bases, with 28 bases remaining between them. The CDR3 DNA reads as TGTGCCAGCAGCCAATTGACGCTCGGAGGCAGAAGGGGGGGTTACACTGAAGCTTTCTTT. Residues: CASSQLTLGGRRGGYTEAFF.

This chain uses TRBV11-3 with TRBJ2-1, with a tentative D call TRBD1 (6 bases). This CDR3 comprises 16 residues. The germline V gene has CDR1 SGHNT and CDR2 YENEEA. V was pared by 0 bases and J by 4 bases, with 13 bases between. CDR3 region: CASSLDGTRYYNEQFF. DNA of the CDR3: TGTGCCAGCAGCTTAGACGGGACAAGATATTACAATGAGCAGTTCTTC.

This chain uses TRBV20-1 with TRBJ2-1; 12 bases fit TRBD2. The germline V gene has CDR1 DFQATT and CDR2 SNEGSKA (reference sequence). The CDR3 has 16 residues. Losses at the gene ends were 2 bases for V and 4 bases for J; bases not matched to a gene: 6. The CDR3 region is CSARKSSGRVYNEQFF. Written as DNA, the CDR3 is TGCAGTGCTAGAAAGTCTAGCGGGAGGGTTTACAATGAGCAGTTCTTC.

This chain joins TRBV20-1 and TRBJ1-2; 8 nucleotides line up with TRBD1. The V segment lost 6 bases and the J segment 6 bases; nucleotides outside the gene matches: 9. This CDR3 is 13 amino acids long. The germline V gene has CDR1 DFQATT and CDR2 SNEGSKA (reference sequence). CDR3 sequence reads: CSAIRQGLDGYTF. The CDR3, as DNA: TGCAGTGCAATAAGACAGGGGCTCGATGGCTACACCTTC.

This rearrangement joins TRBV5-1 to TRBJ1-1; the D gene is possibly TRBD1 (5 bases). Germline CDR1 reads SGHRS; CDR2 reads YFSETQ. The CDR3 has 17 amino acids. Trimming removed 0 bases at V and 1 base at J, with 16 bases between. The CDR3, as DNA: TGCGCCAGCAGCTTGGCGCGGCAGGCGGGACGGAACACTGAAGCTTTCTTT. Translation: CASSLARQAGRNTEAFF.

CDR3 sequence (DNA): TGTGCCAGCAGTTACTCGCCAGGGGGCGGCTACACCTTC. Its protein product is CASSYSPGGGYTF. The chain uses TRBV6-5 and TRBJ1-2, with 8 bases that match TRBD1. With V trimmed by 0 bases and J by 8 bases, 2 bases remained unmatched. This CDR3 region has 13 residues. Germline lookup yields CDR1 MNHEY and CDR2 SVGAGI.

This clonotype has just one count. The J gene is TRBJ2-1, the V gene TRBV12-3 or TRBV12-4, with 7 nucleotides matching TRBD1. The CDR3 has 14 residues. V was clipped by 3 bases and J by 7 bases; unmatched bases: 6. For the CDR3, the DNA is TGTGCCAGCAGTTTTCGGCTACAGGGGAATGAGCAGTTCTTC. It yields the protein CASSFRLQGNEQFF.

The chain carries TRBV11-2 and TRBJ1-1; D is ambiguous. V was clipped by 5 bases and J by 3 bases, with 16 bases between them. Per the germline V gene, CDR1 is SGHAT and CDR2 is FQNNGV. CDR3 length equals 15 residues. CDR3 in amino acids: CASSPWTAGDTEAFF. The CDR3 DNA sequence: TGTGCCAGCAGCCCATGGACTGCTGGGGACACTGAAGCTTTCTTT.

The rearrangement uses TRBV6-1 and TRBJ2-7, with 7 bases aligning to TRBD2. Germline values: CDR1 MNHNS, CDR2 SASEGT. CDR3 length: 17 amino acids. With 5 bases clipped from V and 9 bases from J, the junction kept 22 bases outside the gene matches. The CDR3 loop is CASSHPPRGQRGPGQYF. In DNA form, the CDR3 reads TGTGCCAGCAGTCATCCCCCCCGTGGGCAGCGGGGACCGGGGCAGTACTTC.

The genes are TRBV20-1 and TRBJ2-5; maybe TRBD2 (6 bases). The CDR3 runs to 13 residues. The germline V and J ends were trimmed by 3 bases and 1 base, with 9 bases remaining between them. Per the germline V gene, CDR1 is DFQATT and CDR2 is SNEGSKA (reference sequence). CDR3 loop: CSARVGGQETQYF. The CDR3 region has the DNA TGCAGTGCTAGGGTGGGGGGCCAAGAGACCCAGTACTTC.